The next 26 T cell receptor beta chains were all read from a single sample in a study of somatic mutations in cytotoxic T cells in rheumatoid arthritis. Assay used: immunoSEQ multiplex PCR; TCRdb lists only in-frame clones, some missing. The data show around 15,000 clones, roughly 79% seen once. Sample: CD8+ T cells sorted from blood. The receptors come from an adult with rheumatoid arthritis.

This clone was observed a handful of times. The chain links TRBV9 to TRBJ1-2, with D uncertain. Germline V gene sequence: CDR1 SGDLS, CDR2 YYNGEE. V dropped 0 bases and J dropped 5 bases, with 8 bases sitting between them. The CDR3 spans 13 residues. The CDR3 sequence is CASSVDFLYGYTF. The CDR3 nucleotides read TGTGCCAGCAGCGTAGACTTTTTGTATGGCTACACCTTC.

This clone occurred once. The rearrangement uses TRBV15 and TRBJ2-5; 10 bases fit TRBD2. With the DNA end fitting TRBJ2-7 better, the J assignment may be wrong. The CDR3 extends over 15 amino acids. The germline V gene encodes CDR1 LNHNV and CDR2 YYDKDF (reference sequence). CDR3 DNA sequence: TGTGCCACCAGCAGTACTAGCGGGATTGCCTACGAGCAGTACTTC. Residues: CATSSTSGIAYEQYF.

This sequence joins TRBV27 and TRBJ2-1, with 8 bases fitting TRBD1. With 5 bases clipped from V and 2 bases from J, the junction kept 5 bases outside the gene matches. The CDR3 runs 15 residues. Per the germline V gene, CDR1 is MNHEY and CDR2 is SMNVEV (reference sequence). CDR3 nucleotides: TGTGCCAGCAGTGCCAGACAGGGGACCTACAATGAGCAGTTCTTC. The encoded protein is CASSARQGTYNEQFF.

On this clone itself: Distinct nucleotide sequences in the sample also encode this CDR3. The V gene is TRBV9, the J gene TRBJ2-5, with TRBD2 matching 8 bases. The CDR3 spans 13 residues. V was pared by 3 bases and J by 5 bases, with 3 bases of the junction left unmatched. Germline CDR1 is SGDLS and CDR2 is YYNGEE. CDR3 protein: CASSDSGGETQYF. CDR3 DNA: TGTGCCAGCAGCGACTCGGGGGGGGAGACCCAGTACTTC. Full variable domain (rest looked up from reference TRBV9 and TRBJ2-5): DSGVTQTPKHLITATGQRVTLRCSPRSGDLSVYWYQQSLDQGLQFLIQYYNGEERAKGNILERFSAQQFPDLHSELNLSSLELGDSALYFCASSDSGGETQYFGPGTRLLVL.

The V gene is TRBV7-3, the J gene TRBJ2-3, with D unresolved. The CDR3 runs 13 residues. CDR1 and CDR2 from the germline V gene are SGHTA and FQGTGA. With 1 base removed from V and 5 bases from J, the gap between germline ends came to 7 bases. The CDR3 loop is CASSLIRRDTQYF. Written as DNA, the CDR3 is TGTGCCAGCAGCTTAATAAGGAGAGATACGCAGTATTTT.

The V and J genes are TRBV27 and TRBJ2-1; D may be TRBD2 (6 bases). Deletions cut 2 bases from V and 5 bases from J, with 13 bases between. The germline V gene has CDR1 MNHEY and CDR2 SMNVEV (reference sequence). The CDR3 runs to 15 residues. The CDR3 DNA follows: TGTGCCAGCAGTTTAGGGTTCGGGGGTGACAATGAGCAGTTCTTC. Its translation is CASSLGFGGDNEQFF.

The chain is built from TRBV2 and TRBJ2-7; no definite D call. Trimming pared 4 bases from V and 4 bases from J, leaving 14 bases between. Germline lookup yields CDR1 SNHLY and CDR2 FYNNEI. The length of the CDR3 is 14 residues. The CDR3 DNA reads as TGTGCCAGCAGTGGGGTCGGGCCCGCTTACGAGCAGTACTTC. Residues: CASSGVGPAYEQYF.

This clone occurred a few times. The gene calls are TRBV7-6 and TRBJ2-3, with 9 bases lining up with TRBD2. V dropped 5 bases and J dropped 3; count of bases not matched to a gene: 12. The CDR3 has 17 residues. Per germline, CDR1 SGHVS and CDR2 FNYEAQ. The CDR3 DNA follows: TGTGCCAGCAGCCTTAGCCCGGACCTAGCGGGAACAGATACGCAGTATTTT. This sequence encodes CASSLSPDLAGTDTQYF.

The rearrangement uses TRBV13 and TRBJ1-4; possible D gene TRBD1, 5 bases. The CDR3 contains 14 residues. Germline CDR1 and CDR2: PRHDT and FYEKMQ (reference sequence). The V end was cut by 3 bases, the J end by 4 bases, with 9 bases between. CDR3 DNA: TGTGCCAGCAGCTTCCGGCAGGGTAATGAAAAACTGTTTTTT. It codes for CASSFRQGNEKLFF.

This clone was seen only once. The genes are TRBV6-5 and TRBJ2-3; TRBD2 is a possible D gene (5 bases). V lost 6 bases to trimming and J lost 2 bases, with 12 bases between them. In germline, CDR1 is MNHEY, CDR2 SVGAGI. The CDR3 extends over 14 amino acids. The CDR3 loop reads CASSGERDTDTQYF. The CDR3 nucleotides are TGTGCCAGCAGCGGAGAGAGGGACACAGATACGCAGTATTTT.

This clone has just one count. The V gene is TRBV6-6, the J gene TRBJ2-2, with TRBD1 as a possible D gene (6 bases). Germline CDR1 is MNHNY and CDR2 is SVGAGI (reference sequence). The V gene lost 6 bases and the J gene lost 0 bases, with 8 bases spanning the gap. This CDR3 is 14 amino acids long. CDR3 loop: CASRGAANTGELFF. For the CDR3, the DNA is TGTGCCAGCAGGGGGGCGGCGAACACCGGGGAGCTGTTTTTT.

For the CDR3, the DNA is TGTGCCAGCAGCCTCGAGGCGGAAAGCAATCAGCCCCAGCATTTT. Translating it yields CASSLEAESNQPQHF. The rearrangement uses TRBV7-8 and TRBJ1-5; no definite D call. CDR3 length: 15 residues. The germline CDR1 and CDR2 sequences are SGHVS and FQNEAQ. The germline V and J ends were trimmed by 5 bases and 1 base, with 12 bases remaining between them.

In nucleotides, the CDR3 is TGCGCCAGCAGCCAAGTTACTAGCGGGGTGGGGGTCTACGAGCAGTACTTC. It specifies CASSQVTSGVGVYEQYF. The chain recombines TRBV4-1 with TRBJ2-7; TRBD2 aligns across 10 bases. This CDR3 comprises 17 residues. J was trimmed by 3 bases and V by 1 base; bases with no gene match: 9. The germline V gene encodes CDR1 MGHRA and CDR2 YSYEKL.

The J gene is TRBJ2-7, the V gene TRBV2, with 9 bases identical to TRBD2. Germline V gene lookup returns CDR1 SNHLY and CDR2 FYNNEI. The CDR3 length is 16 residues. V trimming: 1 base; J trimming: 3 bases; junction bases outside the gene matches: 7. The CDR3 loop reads CASSEGLAGTLYEQYF. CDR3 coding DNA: TGTGCCAGCAGTGAAGGGCTAGCGGGAACCCTCTACGAGCAGTACTTC.

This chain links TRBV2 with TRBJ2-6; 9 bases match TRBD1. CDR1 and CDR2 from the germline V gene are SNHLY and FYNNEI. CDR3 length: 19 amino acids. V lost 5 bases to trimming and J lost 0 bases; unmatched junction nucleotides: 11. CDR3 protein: CASSRTRDRVYSGANVLTF. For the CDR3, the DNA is TGTGCCAGCAGTAGAACCCGGGACAGGGTTTACTCTGGGGCCAACGTCCTGACTTTC. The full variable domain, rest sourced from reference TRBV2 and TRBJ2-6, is EPEVTQTPSHQVTQMGQEVILRCVPISNHLYFYWYRQILGQKVEFLVSFYNNEISEKSEIFDDQFSVERPDGSNFTLKIRSTKLEDSAMYFCASSRTRDRVYSGANVLTFGAGSRLTVL.

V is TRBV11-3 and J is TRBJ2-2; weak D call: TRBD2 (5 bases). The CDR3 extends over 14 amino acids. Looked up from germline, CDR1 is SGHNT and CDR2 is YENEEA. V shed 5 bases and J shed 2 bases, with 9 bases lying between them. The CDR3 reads CASSPEGNTGELFF. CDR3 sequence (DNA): TGTGCCAGCAGCCCCGAGGGTAACACCGGGGAGCTGTTTTTT. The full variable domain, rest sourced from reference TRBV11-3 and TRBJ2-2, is EAGVVQSPRYKIIEKKQPVAFWCNPISGHNTLYWYLQNLGQGPELLIRYENEEAVDDSQLPKDRFSAERLKGVDSTLKIQPAELGDSAVYLCASSPEGNTGELFFGEGSRLTVL.

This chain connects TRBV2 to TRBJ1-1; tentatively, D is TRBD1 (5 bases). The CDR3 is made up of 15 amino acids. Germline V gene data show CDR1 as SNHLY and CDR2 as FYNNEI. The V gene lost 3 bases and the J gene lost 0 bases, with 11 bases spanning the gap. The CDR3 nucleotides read TGTGCCAGCAGTGACGGTGGGGGGATGAACACTGAAGCTTTCTTT. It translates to CASSDGGGMNTEAFF.

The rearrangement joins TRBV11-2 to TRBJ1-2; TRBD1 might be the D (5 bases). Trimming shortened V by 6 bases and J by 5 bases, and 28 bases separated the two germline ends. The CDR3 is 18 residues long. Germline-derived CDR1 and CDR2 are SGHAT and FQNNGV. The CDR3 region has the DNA TGTGCCAGCAGTGGGGCCCAATCGGGACGGCCGTTTCCTTATGGCTACACCTTC. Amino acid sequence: CASSGAQSGRPFPYGYTF.

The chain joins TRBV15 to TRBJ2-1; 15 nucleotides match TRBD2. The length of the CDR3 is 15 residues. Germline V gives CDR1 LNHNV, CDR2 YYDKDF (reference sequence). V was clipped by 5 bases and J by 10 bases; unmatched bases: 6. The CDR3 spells CATSGGLAGGKEQFF. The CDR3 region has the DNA TGTGCCACCAGCGGGGGACTAGCGGGAGGTAAGGAGCAGTTCTTC. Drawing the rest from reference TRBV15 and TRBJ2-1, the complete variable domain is DAMVIQNPRYQVTQFGKPVTLSCSQTLNHNVMYWYQQKSSQAPKLLFHYYDKDFNNEADTPDNFQSRRPNTSFCFLDIRSPGLGDTAMYLCATSGGLAGGKEQFFGPGTRLTVL.

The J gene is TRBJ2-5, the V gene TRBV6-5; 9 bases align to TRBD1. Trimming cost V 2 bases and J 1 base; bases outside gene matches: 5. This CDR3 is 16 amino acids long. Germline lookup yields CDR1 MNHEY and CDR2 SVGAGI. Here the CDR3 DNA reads TGTGCCAGCAGTTACCCCCCGGGACAGGGCCAAGAGACCCAGTACTTC. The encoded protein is CASSYPPGQGQETQYF.

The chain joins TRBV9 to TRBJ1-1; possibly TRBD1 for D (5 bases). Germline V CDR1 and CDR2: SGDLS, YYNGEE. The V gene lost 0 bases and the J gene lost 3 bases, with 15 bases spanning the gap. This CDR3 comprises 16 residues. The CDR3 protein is CASSVGPYLGDTEAFF. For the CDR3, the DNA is TGTGCCAGCAGCGTAGGCCCCTATTTAGGGGACACTGAAGCTTTCTTT.

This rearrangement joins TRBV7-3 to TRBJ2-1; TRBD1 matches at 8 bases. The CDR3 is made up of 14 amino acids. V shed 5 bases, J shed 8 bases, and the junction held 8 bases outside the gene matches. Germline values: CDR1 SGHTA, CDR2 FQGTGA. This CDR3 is CASSLDRGWDEQFF. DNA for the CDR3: TGTGCCAGCAGCCTAGACAGGGGCTGGGATGAGCAGTTCTTC.

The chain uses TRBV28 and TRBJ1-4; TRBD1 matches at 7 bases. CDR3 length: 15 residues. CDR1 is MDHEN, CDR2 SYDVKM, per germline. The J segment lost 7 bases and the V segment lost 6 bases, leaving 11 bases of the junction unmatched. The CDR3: CASRLPRQGSEKLFF. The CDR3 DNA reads TGTGCCAGCAGACTCCCGAGACAGGGTTCTGAAAAACTGTTTTTT. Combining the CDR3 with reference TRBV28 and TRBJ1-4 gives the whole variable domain DVKVTQSSRYLVKRTGEKVFLECVQDMDHENMFWYRQDPGLGLRLIYFSYDVKMKEKGDIPEGYSVSREKKERFSLILESASTNQTSMYLCASRLPRQGSEKLFFGSGTQLSVL.

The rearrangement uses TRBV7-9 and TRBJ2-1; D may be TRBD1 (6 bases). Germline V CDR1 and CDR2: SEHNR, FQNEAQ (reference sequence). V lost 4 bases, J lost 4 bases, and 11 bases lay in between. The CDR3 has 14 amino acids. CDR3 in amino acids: CASSSGQIYNEQFF. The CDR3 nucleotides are TGTGCCAGCAGCTCGGGACAAATATACAATGAGCAGTTCTTC.

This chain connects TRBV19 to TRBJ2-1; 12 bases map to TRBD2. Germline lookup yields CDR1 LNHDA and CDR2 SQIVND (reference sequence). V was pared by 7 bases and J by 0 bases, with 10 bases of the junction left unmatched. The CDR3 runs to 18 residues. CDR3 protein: CASTRRLAGGSSYNEQFF. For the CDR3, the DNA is TGTGCCAGTACCCGCCGGCTAGCGGGAGGGAGCTCCTACAATGAGCAGTTCTTC.

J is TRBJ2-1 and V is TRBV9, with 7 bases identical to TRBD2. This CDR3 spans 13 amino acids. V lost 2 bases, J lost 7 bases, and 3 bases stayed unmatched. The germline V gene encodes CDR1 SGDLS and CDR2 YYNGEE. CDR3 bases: TGTGCCAGCAGCGTTTGGGGGGGAAATGAGCAGTTCTTC. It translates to CASSVWGGNEQFF.